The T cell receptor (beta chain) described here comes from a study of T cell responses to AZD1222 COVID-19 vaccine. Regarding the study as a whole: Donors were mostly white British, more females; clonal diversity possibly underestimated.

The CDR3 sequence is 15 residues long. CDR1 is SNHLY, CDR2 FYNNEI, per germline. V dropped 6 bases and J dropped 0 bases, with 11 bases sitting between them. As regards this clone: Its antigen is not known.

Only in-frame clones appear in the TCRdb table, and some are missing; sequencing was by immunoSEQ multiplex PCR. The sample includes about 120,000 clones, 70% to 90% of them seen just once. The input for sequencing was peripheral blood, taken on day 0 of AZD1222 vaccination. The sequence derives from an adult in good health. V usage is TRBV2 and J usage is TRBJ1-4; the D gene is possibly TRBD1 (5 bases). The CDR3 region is CASSPLGATNEKLFF. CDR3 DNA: TGTGCCAGCAGCCCCCTGGGGGCAACTAATGAAAAACTGTTTTTT.